The present TCR beta chain was sequenced within a study of blood T cell repertoires in COVID-19. Overall study: Specimens from acute and convalescent COVID-19 originated in the United States, Italy and Spain. Sample material is recorded as cDNA or gDNA derived from T cells, B-cell-depleted T cells, or PBMCs.

The V and J ends lost 1 base and 4 bases respectively, with 9 bases between them. The CDR3 has 14 residues. CDR1 SGHNT and CDR2 YENEEA come from the germline V gene. How the authors handled the data: Amplified reference gene primers provided the basis for estimating nucleated cell counts. The protocol was immunoSEQ multiplex PCR, while the TCRdb copy is restricted to in-frame clones and leaves out a portion. The DNA was the basis for D and trimming; V, J and clone size are from that table. The sample yields some 140,000 clones, about 90% seen once. This TCR was recovered from a man between 45 and 60 years old with active COVID-19. This chain connects TRBV11-3 to TRBJ2-3; tentative D call: TRBD2 (6 bases). Sequencing used peripheral blood. CDR3 residues: CASSLGPGADTQYF. The CDR3 DNA follows: TGTGCCAGCAGCTTAGGGCCGGGGGCAGATACGCAGTATTTT.